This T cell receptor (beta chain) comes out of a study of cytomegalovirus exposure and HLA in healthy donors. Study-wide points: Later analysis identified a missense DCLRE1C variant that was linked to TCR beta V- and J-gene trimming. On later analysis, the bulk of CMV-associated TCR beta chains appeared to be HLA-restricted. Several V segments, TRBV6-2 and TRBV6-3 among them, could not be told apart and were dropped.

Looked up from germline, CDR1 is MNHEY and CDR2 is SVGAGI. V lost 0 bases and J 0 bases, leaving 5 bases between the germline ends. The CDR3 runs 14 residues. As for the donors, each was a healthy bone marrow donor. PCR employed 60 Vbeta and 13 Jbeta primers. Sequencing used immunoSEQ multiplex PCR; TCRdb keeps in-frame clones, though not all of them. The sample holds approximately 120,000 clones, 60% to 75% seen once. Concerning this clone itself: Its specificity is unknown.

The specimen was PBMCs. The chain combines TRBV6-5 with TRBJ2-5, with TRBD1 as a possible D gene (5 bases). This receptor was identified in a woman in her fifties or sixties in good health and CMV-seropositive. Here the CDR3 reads CASSYSTDQETQYF. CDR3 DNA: TGTGCCAGCAGTTACTCGACAGACCAAGAGACCCAGTACTTC.